These 20 T cell receptor beta chains were sequenced from one sample in a study of cytomegalovirus exposure and HLA in healthy donors listed by TCRdb under 2017. The library was generated by the immunoSEQ multiplex PCR assay. For the multiplex PCR, a mixture combining 60 forward primers for TCR Vbeta segments and 13 reverse primers for TCR Jbeta segments was used. The immuneACCESS repertoire file appears here via TCRdb, limited to in-frame rearrangements. These files lack a portion of the clones; in checked studies, under half of the deficit traces to unresolved V genes, and the cause of the others is not known. In this sample the table shows around 91,000 clones, approximately 86% of which occur a single time. The ten largest account for 9.2% of the sample. The sequenced sample was PBMCs. These receptors all stem from a young man in good health and CMV-seropositive.

The CDR3, as DNA: TGTGCCAGCAGCCTCGGAGGGACTCCTTCCTACGAGCAGTACTTC. It encodes CASSLGGTPSYEQYF. This chain joins TRBV7-9 and TRBJ2-7, with D possibly TRBD2 on 6 matching bases. The CDR3 consists of 15 residues. V lost 5 bases to trimming and J lost 1 base, with 15 bases between them. CDR1 is SEHNR and CDR2 is FQNEAQ in the germline V gene (reference sequence).

This chain uses TRBV5-1 with TRBJ2-2; D unresolved. Trimming removed 4 bases at V and 1 base at J, with 5 bases between. Germline CDR1 and CDR2: SGHRS and YFSETQ. The CDR3 is made up of 13 amino acids. CDR3 coding DNA: TGCGCCAGCAGCGGCAGGAACACCGGGGAGCTGTTTTTT. As protein: CASSGRNTGELFF.

The chain joins TRBV27 to TRBJ2-5, with D hard to call. CDR1 and CDR2 from the germline V gene are MNHEY and SMNVEV (reference sequence). CDR3 size: 13 residues. V dropped 4 bases and J dropped 0 bases, with 6 bases sitting between them. The DNA of the CDR3 is TGTGCCAGCAGTTCCTTGTACCAAGAGACCCAGTACTTC. Its translation: CASSSLYQETQYF.

V usage is TRBV6-1 and J usage is TRBJ2-3; possible D gene TRBD2, 6 bases. The CDR3 runs to 16 residues. Germline CDR1 reads MNHNS; CDR2 reads SASEGT. The V gene lost 2 bases and the J gene lost 0 bases, with 12 bases spanning the gap. The CDR3, as DNA: TGTGCCAGCAGTGAATCCGGGAGAACTAGCACAGATACGCAGTATTTT. Protein product: CASSESGRTSTDTQYF.

This chain links TRBV10-1 with TRBJ2-7; 9 bases line up with TRBD2. CDR1 and CDR2 from the germline V gene are WNHNN and SYGVQD (reference sequence). Trimming took 4 bases from V and 3 from J; bases not matched to a gene: 7. The CDR3 covers 15 residues. The CDR3 nucleotides are TGCGCCAGCAGTGCTGGAGTAGCGGGAGTCTACGAGCAGTACTTC. It yields the protein CASSAGVAGVYEQYF.

This chain connects TRBV19 to TRBJ2-5; 8 nucleotides line up with TRBD2. The CDR3 length is 16 residues. Germline values: CDR1 LNHDA, CDR2 SQIVND (reference sequence). The junction had 10 bases not matched to a gene; V was cut back by 1 base and J by 6 bases. The CDR3 DNA is TGTGCCAGTAGTATAGGGAGGCGGGAGGCGGACAAGACCCAGTACTTC. Translation gives CASSIGRREADKTQYF. Based on the CDR3 plus reference TRBV19 and TRBJ2-5, the full variable domain is DGGITQSPKYLFRKEGQNVTLSCEQNLNHDAMYWYRQDPGQGLRLIYYSQIVNDFQKGDIAEGYSVSREKKESFPLTVTSAQKNPTAFYLCASSIGRREADKTQYFGPGTRLLVL.

In this sample, this clone turned up once. CDR3 region: CASSQEQAGGPDEQFF. The CDR3 nucleotides read TGCGCCAGCAGCCAAGAGCAAGCGGGAGGGCCTGATGAGCAGTTCTTC. This chain connects TRBV4-1 to TRBJ2-1; TRBD2 aligns across 10 bases. Germline V gene lookup returns CDR1 MGHRA and CDR2 YSYEKL. The V gene end was trimmed by 0 bases and the J gene end by 8 bases; junction bases not matched to a gene: 7. CDR3 size: 16 residues.

The J gene is TRBJ1-2, the V gene TRBV10-3; D is unresolved. The V and J ends lost 0 bases and 2 bases respectively, with 19 bases between them. This CDR3 comprises 18 residues. The germline V gene encodes CDR1 ENHRY and CDR2 SYGVKD. The CDR3 sequence: CAISESRRLPAKNYGYTF. Here the CDR3 DNA reads TGTGCCATCAGTGAGTCGAGGAGGTTGCCAGCAAAAAACTATGGCTACACCTTC.

The chain links TRBV28 to TRBJ1-5, with a tentative D call TRBD1 (6 bases). The V end lost 1 base, the J end lost 7 bases, and 8 bases lay between the germline ends. The germline CDR1 and CDR2 sequences are MDHEN and SYDVKM. This CDR3 is built from 13 residues. The CDR3 region is CASSLSGVQPQHF. In DNA form, the CDR3 reads TGTGCCAGCAGTTTATCAGGGGTACAGCCCCAGCATTTT.

The V gene is TRBV19, the J gene TRBJ1-2; 8 nucleotides line up with TRBD1. Germline-derived CDR1 and CDR2 are LNHDA and SQIVND (reference sequence). The V segment lost 4 bases and the J segment 8 bases; nucleotides outside the gene matches: 15. The CDR3 spans 16 residues. This chain's CDR3 is CASSTHSGTGLQGYTF. For the CDR3, the DNA is TGTGCCAGTAGTACCCACTCCGGGACAGGCCTTCAGGGCTACACCTTC.

This rearrangement joins TRBV19 to TRBJ2-1; D gene ambiguous. The CDR3 has 14 amino acids. Germline V gives CDR1 LNHDA, CDR2 SQIVND (reference sequence). V was trimmed by 6 bases and J by 8 bases, leaving 17 bases between them. CDR3 amino acids: CASRPKHRYDEQFF. DNA of the CDR3: TGTGCCAGTAGACCTAAGCACCGATACGATGAGCAGTTCTTC.

The chain uses TRBV7-8 and TRBJ2-7; TRBD1 matches 7 bases. Germline V gene data show CDR1 as SGHVS and CDR2 as FQNEAQ. The CDR3 covers 17 residues. V lost 2 bases and J lost 0; bases outside the gene matches: 10. CDR3 in DNA: TGTGCCAGCAGCTTAAGTCCCGGGACAGCTAACTCCTACGAGCAGTACTTC. Protein sequence: CASSLSPGTANSYEQYF.

This chain uses TRBV27 with TRBJ2-6; D might be TRBD1 (5 bases). CDR1 and CDR2 from the germline V gene are MNHEY and SMNVEV (reference sequence). The CDR3 totals 17 residues. Trimming removed 5 bases from V and 2 bases from J, with 16 bases in between. CDR3 sequence (DNA): TGTGCCAGCAGTCGCGCGCCAGGGTTCACTGGGGCCAACGTCCTGACTTTC. Protein: CASSRAPGFTGANVLTF.

This clone has just one count. The chain couples TRBV5-4 to TRBJ2-5; D is uncertain. The J call is doubtful: the DNA matches TRBJ2-7 better. The CDR3 consists of 16 residues. Germline CDR1 is SGHNT and CDR2 is YYREEE (reference sequence). The DNA of the CDR3 is TGTGCCAGCAGCTTGGTTCCAGACCCTTCACTAAGCGAGCAGTACTTC. Its translation is CASSLVPDPSLSEQYF.

V is TRBV19 and J is TRBJ2-3; 16 nucleotides align to TRBD2. Germline V CDR1 and CDR2: LNHDA, SQIVND (reference sequence). The ends lost 4 bases at V and 2 bases at J; junction bases unmatched: 6. This CDR3 has 18 amino acids. The DNA for the CDR3 is TGTGCCAGTAGTAAGGGACTAGCGGGAGGGTTGAACACAGATACGCAGTATTTT. Its protein product is CASSKGLAGGLNTDTQYF.

This chain connects TRBV19 to TRBJ2-1, with 9 bases fitting TRBD2. The CDR3 is 15 residues long. Germline CDR1 LNHDA, CDR2 SQIVND (reference sequence). Trimming removed 3 bases from V and 5 bases from J; junction bases left unmatched: 5. The CDR3 region is CASSIFSGRNNEQFF. The CDR3 coding sequence is TGTGCCAGTAGTATTTTTAGCGGGAGAAACAATGAGCAGTTCTTC.

Remarks on this clone: Other DNA sequences in this specimen translate into the identical CDR3. This chain uses TRBV11-2 with TRBJ2-7; D might be TRBD1 (5 bases). The germline V gene has CDR1 SGHAT and CDR2 FQNNGV. With 5 bases removed from V and 1 base from J, the gap between germline ends came to 12 bases. The CDR3 consists of 14 residues. CDR3 bases: TGTGCCAGCAGCGGGGCGGACGGATCCTACGAGCAGTACTTC. Amino acid sequence: CASSGADGSYEQYF.

This sequence joins TRBV6-5 and TRBJ1-5, with a possible D match to TRBD1 (6 bases). The CDR3 extends over 15 amino acids. CDR1 is MNHEY, CDR2 SVGAGI, per germline. Trimming removed 0 bases at V and 6 bases at J, with 12 bases between. CDR3 region: CASSYSVGAGQPQHF. In DNA form, the CDR3 reads TGTGCCAGCAGTTACTCGGTGGGGGCCGGTCAGCCCCAGCATTTT.

V usage is TRBV27 and J usage is TRBJ2-1, with D maybe TRBD2 (7 bases). Germline CDR1 MNHEY, CDR2 SMNVEV (reference sequence). This CDR3 has 13 residues. V lost 3 bases, J lost 9 bases, and 12 bases lay in between. In nucleotides, the CDR3 is TGTGCCAGCAGTTTGAGGGGGAGGGGTGAGCAGTTCTTC. It codes for CASSLRGRGEQFF.

CDR3 in amino acids: CASSLGRGNQPQHF. Here the CDR3 DNA reads TGTGCCAGCAGCCTCGGGAGAGGGAATCAGCCCCAGCATTTT. The rearrangement uses TRBV6-5 and TRBJ1-5; D not certain. Trimming took off 6 bases at V and 4 bases at J, with 13 bases between the two ends. Germline V gives CDR1 MNHEY, CDR2 SVGAGI. CDR3 length: 14 residues.